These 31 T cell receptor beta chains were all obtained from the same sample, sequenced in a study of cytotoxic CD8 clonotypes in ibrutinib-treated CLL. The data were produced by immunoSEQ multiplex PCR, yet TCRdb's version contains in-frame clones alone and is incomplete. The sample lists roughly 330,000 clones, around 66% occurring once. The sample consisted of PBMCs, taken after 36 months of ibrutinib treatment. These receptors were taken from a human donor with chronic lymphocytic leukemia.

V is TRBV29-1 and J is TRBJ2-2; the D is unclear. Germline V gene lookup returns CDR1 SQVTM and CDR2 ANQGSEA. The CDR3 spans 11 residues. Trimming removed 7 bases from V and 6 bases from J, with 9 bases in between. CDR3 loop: CSAPWSGELFF. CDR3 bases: TGCAGCGCCCCCTGGTCCGGGGAGCTGTTTTTT.

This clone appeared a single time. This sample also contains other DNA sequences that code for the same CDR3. The CDR3 DNA sequence: TGCGCCAGCAGCCAAGATAGGGGCAGGGGGTCCTACGAGCAGTACTTC. Its translation: CASSQDRGRGSYEQYF. This chain joins TRBV4-1 and TRBJ2-7; the match to TRBD1 covers 7 bases. Germline assignment: CDR1 MGHRA and CDR2 YSYEKL. After removal of 0 bases from V and 1 base from J, the junction contained 6 bases not matched to a gene. The CDR3 spans 16 residues.

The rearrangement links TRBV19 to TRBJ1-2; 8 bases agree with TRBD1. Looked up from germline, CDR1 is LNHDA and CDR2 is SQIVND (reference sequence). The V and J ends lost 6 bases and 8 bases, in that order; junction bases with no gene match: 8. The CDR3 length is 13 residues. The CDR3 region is CASRWTGLSGYTF. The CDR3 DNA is TGTGCCAGTAGGTGGACAGGGTTGTCGGGCTACACCTTC.

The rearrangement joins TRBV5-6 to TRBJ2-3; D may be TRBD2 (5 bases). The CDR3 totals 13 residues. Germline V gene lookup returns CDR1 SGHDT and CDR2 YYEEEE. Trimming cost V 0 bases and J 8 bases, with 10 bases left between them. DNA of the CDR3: TGTGCCAGCAGCTTGGGTGTCAGCGGTACGCAGTATTTT. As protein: CASSLGVSGTQYF.

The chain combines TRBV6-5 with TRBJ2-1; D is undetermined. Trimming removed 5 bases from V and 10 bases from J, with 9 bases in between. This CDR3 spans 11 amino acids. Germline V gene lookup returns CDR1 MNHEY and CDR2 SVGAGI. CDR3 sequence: CASSGVGEQFF. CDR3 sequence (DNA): TGTGCCAGCAGTGGTGTCGGCGAGCAGTTCTTC.

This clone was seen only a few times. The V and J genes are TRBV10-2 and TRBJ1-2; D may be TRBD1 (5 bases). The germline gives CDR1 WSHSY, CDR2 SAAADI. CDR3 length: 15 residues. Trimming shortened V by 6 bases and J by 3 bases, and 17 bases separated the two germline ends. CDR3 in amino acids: CASRQDRDSHYGYTF. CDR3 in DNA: TGCGCCAGCAGACAAGACAGAGATAGCCACTATGGCTACACCTTC.

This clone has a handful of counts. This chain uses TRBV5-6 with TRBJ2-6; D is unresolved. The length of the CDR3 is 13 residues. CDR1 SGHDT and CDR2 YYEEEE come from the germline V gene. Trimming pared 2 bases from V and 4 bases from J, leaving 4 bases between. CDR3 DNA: TGTGCCAGCAGCTTTGTCGGGGCCAACGTCCTGACTTTC. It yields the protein CASSFVGANVLTF.

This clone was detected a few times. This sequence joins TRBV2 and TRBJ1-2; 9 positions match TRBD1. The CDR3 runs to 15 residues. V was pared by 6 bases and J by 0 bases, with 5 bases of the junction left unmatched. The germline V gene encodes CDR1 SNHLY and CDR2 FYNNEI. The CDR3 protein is CASRVWTGANYGYTF. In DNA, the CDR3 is TGTGCCAGCAGGGTTTGGACAGGGGCTAACTATGGCTACACCTTC.

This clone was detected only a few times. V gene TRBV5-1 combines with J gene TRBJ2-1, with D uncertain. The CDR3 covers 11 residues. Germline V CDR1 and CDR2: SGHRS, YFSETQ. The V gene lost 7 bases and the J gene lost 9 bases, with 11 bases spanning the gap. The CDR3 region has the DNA TGCGCCAGCGGTGGACCTATTGAGCAGTTCTTC. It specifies CASGGPIEQFF.

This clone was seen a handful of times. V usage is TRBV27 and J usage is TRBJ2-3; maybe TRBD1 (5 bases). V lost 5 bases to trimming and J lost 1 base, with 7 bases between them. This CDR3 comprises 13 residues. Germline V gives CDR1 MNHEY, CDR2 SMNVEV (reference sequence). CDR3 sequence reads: CASSQQGTDTQYF. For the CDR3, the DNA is TGTGCCAGCAGTCAACAGGGCACAGATACGCAGTATTTT.

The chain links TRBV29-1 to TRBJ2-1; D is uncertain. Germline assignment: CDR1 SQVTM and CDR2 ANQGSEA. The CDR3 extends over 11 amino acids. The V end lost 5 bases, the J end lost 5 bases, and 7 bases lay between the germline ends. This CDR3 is CSVSGDNEQFF. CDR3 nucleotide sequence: TGCAGCGTTAGTGGAGACAATGAGCAGTTCTTC.

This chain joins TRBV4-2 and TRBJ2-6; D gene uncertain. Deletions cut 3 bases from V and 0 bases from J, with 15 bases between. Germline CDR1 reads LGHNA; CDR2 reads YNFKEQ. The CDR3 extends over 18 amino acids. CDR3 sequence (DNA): TGTGCCAGCAGCCATTGGAGCAGGTTTTCCTCTGGGGCCAACGTCCTGACTTTC. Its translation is CASSHWSRFSSGANVLTF.

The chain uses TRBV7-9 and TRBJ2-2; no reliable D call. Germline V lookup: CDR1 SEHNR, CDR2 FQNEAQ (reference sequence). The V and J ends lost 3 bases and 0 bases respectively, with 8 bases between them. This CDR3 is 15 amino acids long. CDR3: CASSFRAPNTGELFF. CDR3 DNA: TGTGCCAGCAGCTTTCGGGCGCCGAACACCGGGGAGCTGTTTTTT.

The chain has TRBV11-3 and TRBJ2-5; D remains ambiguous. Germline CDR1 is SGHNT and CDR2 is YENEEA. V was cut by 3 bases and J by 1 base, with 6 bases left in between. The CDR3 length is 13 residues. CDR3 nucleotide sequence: TGTGCCAGCAGCTTGAACATCCAAGAGACCCAGTACTTC. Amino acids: CASSLNIQETQYF.

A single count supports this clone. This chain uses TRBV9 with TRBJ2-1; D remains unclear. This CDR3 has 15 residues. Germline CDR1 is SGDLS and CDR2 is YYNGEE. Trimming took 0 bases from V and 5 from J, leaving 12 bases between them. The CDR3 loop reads CASSVVVSRDNEQFF. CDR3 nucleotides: TGTGCCAGCAGCGTAGTCGTATCTAGAGACAATGAGCAGTTCTTC. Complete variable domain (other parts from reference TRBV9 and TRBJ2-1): DSGVTQTPKHLITATGQRVTLRCSPRSGDLSVYWYQQSLDQGLQFLIQYYNGEERAKGNILERFSAQQFPDLHSELNLSSLELGDSALYFCASSVVVSRDNEQFFGPGTRLTVL.

The CDR3 region has the DNA TGTGCCAGCAGCTTAGATCCCGGCGATCAAGAGACCCAGTACTTC. Translating gives CASSLDPGDQETQYF. The V gene is TRBV11-2, the J gene TRBJ2-5; no reliable D call. This CDR3 has 15 amino acids. V lost 0 bases to trimming and J lost 2 bases, with 10 bases between them. Germline V gene data show CDR1 as SGHAT and CDR2 as FQNNGV.

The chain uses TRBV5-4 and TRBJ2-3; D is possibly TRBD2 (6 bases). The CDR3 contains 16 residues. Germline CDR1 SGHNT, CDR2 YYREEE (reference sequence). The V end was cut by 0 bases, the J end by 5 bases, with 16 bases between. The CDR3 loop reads CASSLAGEQTRDTQYF. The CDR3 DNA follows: TGTGCCAGCAGCTTGGCGGGGGAGCAAACACGAGATACGCAGTATTTT.

For the CDR3, the DNA is TGTGCCAGCAGCTTGGCAGGGTTCGGCGGGGAGCTGTTTTTT. Residues: CASSLAGFGGELFF. This chain joins TRBV5-5 and TRBJ2-2; possible D gene TRBD1, 5 bases. V was shortened by 0 bases and J by 7 bases, with 10 bases between the two germline ends. The germline V gene encodes CDR1 SGHKS and CDR2 YYEKEE (reference sequence). The CDR3 runs 14 residues.

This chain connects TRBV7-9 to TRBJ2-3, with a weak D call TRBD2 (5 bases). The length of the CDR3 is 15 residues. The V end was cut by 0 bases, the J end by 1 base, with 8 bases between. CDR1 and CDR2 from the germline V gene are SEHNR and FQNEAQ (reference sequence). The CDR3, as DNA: TGTGCCAGCAGCTTAGCGGCGGGTCGCACAGATACGCAGTATTTT. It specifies CASSLAAGRTDTQYF.

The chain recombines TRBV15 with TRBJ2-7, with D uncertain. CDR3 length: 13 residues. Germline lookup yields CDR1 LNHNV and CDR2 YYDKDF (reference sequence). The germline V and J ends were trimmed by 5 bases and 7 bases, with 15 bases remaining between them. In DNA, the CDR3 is TGTGCCACCAGCCCTAGTACGGTGGGAGAGCAGTACTTC. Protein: CATSPSTVGEQYF.

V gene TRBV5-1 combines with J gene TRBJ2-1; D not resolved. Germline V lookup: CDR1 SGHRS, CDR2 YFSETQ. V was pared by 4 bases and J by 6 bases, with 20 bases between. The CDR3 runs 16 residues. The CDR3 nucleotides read TGCGCCAGCAGCCCCTCGACACTCATGCGGTCCAATGAGCAGTTCTTC. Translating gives CASSPSTLMRSNEQFF.

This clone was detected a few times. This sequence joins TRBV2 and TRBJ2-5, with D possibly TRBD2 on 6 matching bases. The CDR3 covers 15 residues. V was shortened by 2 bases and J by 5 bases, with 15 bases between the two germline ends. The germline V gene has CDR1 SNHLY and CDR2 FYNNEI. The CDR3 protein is CASSEFGGVMETQYF. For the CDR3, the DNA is TGTGCCAGCAGTGAATTCGGGGGTGTGATGGAGACCCAGTACTTC.

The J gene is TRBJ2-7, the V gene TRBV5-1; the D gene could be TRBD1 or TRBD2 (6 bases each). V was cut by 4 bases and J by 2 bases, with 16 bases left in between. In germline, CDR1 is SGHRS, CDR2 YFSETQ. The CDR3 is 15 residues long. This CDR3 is CASSPRDTGAYEQYF. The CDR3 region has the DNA TGCGCCAGCAGCCCCAGGGACACGGGAGCCTACGAGCAGTACTTC.

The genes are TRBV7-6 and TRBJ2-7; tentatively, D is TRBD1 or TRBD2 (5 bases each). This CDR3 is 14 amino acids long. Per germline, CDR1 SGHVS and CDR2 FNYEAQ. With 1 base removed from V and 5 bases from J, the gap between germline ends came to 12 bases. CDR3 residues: CASSLGPGPNEQYF. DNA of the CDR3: TGTGCCAGCAGCTTAGGTCCGGGGCCCAACGAGCAGTACTTC.

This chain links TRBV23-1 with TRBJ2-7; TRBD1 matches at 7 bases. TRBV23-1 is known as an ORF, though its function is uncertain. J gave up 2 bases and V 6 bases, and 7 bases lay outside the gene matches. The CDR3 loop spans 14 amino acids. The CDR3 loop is CASRPSGTAYEQYF. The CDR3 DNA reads TGCGCCAGCAGACCATCCGGGACAGCCTACGAGCAGTACTTC.

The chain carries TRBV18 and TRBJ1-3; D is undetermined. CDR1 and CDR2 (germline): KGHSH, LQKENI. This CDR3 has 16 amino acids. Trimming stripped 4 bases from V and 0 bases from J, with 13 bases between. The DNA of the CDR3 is TGTGCCAGCTCACTTAATACAGTATACTCTGGAAACACCATATATTTT. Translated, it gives CASSLNTVYSGNTIYF.

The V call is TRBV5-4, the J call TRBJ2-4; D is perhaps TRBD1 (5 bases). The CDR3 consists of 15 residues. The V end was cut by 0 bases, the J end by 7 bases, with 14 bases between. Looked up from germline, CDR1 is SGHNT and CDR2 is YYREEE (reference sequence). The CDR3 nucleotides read TGTGCCAGCAGCTTGGACAGGTCCCCCTCGAACATTCAGTACTTC. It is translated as CASSLDRSPSNIQYF.

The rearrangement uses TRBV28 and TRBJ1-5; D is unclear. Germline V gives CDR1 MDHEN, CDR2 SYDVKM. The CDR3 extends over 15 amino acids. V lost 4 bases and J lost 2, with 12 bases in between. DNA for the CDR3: TGTGCCAGCAGTTGGGGAGGCGGGGGCAATCAGCCCCAGCATTTT. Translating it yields CASSWGGGGNQPQHF.

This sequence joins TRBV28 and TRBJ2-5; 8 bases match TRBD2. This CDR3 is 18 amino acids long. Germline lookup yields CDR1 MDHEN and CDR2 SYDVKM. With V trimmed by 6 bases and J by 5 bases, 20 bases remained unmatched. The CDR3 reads CASSHSSPRGALDETQYF. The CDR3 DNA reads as TGTGCCAGCAGCCACTCGTCTCCGCGGGGGGCGTTAGATGAGACCCAGTACTTC.

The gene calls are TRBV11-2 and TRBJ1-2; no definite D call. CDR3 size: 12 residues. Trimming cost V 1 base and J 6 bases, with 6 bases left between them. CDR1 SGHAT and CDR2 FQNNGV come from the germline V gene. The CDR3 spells CASSLGEDGYTF. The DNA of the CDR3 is TGTGCCAGCAGCTTAGGAGAAGATGGCTACACCTTC.

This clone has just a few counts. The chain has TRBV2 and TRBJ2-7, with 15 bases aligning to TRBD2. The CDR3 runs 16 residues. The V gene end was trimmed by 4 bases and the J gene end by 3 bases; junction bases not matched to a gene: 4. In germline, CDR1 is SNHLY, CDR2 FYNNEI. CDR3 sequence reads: CASSVGTSGRLYEQYF. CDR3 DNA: TGTGCCAGCAGTGTCGGGACTAGCGGGAGGCTCTACGAGCAGTACTTC.